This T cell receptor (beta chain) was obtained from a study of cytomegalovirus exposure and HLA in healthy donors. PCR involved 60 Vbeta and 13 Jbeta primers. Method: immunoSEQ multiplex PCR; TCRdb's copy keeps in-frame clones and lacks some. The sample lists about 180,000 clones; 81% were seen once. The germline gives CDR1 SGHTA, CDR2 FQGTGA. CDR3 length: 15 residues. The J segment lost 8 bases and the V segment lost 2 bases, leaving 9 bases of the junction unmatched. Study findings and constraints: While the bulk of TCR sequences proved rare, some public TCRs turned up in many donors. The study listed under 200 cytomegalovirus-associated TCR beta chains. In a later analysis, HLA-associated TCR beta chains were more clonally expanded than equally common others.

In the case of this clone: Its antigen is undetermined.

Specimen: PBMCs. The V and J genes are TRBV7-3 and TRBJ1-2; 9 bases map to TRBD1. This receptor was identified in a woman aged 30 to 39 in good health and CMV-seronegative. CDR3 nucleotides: TGTGCCAGCAGCTTATTGGGACAGGGTGGTTACGGCTACACCTTC. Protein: CASSLLGQGGYGYTF.